These 20 T cell receptor beta chains were sequenced from one sample in a study of shared T cell receptors in the human thymus. TCRdb keeps only in-frame clones here, not all; method: immunoSEQ multiplex PCR. The data show under 850,000 clones, 85% to 90% seen once. The same sample was also studied in work on human thymus T cells.

Material: thymocytes. Receptors were obtained from a boy younger than two with a congenital heart defect.

The CDR3: CASRQDREDSPLHF. In nucleotides, the CDR3 is TGTGCCAGCAGGCAGGACAGGGAAGATTCACCCCTCCACTTT. The chain carries TRBV6-5 and TRBJ1-6; 8 bases match TRBD1. Trimming took 6 bases from V and 8 from J; bases not matched to a gene: 6. CDR3 size: 14 residues. Germline V gene sequence: CDR1 MNHEY, CDR2 SVGAGI.

The CDR3 DNA reads TGTGCTAGTGCCCGGACAGGGCGAGACACTGAAGCTTTCTTT. Its translation: CASARTGRDTEAFF. V is TRBV12-5 and J is TRBJ1-1, with 8 bases fitting TRBD1. Trimming cost V 7 bases and J 3 bases; bases outside gene matches: 7. This CDR3 contains 14 residues. In germline, CDR1 is LGHNT, CDR2 FRNRAP.

The chain employs TRBV25-1 and TRBJ1-5; possible D gene TRBD1, 6 bases. The CDR3 totals 14 residues. Trimming stripped 4 bases from V and 5 bases from J, with 12 bases between. Germline V lookup: CDR1 MGHDK, CDR2 SYGVNS. CDR3 region: CASSGTGLYQPQHF. Written as DNA, the CDR3 is TGTGCCAGCAGTGGTACAGGGCTATATCAGCCCCAGCATTTT.

The table lists this clone with a few counts. The chain couples TRBV14 to TRBJ2-4; no reliable D call. V was pared by 0 bases and J by 2 bases, with 11 bases between. This CDR3 is 16 amino acids long. Germline CDR1 is SGHDN and CDR2 is FVKESK. CDR3 in DNA: TGTGCCAGCAGCCAAGATCGGTATGAGCCCAAAAACATTCAGTACTTC. Amino acids: CASSQDRYEPKNIQYF.

V and J are TRBV27 and TRBJ2-6, with 9 bases matching TRBD1. Germline loops: CDR1 MNHEY, CDR2 SMNVEV (reference sequence). CDR3 size: 16 residues. V was clipped by 8 bases and J by 3 bases; unmatched bases: 8. The CDR3 region has the DNA TGTGCCAGCCGAACCACAGGGGGCGATGGGGCCAACGTCCTGACTTTC. Translation: CASRTTGGDGANVLTF.

The chain combines TRBV4-1 with TRBJ1-4; D is uncertain. This CDR3 region has 18 residues. Between the trimmed V and J ends, which lost 0 bases and 6 bases, there was a span of 20 bases. Germline-derived CDR1 and CDR2 are MGHRA and YSYEKL. CDR3 loop: CASSQDRARAGRDEKLFF. DNA for the CDR3: TGCGCCAGCAGCCAAGATCGGGCAAGGGCCGGGAGGGATGAAAAACTGTTTTTT.

This clone was counted a few times. The V gene is TRBV29-1, the J gene TRBJ2-1, with D possibly TRBD2 on 5 matching bases. Germline V gene sequence: CDR1 SQVTM, CDR2 ANQGSEA. This CDR3 region has 15 residues. Trimming took off 0 bases at V and 1 base at J, with 10 bases between the two ends. The CDR3 DNA reads TGCAGCGTTGAAGAACTAGGACCTTCCTACAATGAGCAGTTCTTC. It translates to CSVEELGPSYNEQFF.

The chain carries TRBV5-1 and TRBJ2-7, with 8 bases identical to TRBD2. From germline, CDR1 is SGHRS and CDR2 YFSETQ. The CDR3 runs 15 residues. The V and J ends lost 4 bases and 0 bases, in that order; junction bases with no gene match: 6. Here the CDR3 reads CASSPHGLASYEQYF. The CDR3 bases are TGCGCCAGCAGCCCCCACGGACTAGCCTCCTACGAGCAGTACTTC.

CDR3 DNA sequence: TGTGCCAGCAGCGTATTGGGCAGAACCAACTATGGCTACACCTTC. Protein product: CASSVLGRTNYGYTF. V usage is TRBV9 and J usage is TRBJ1-2; D remains ambiguous. This CDR3 has 15 amino acids. The V end was cut by 1 base, the J end by 2 bases, with 12 bases between. CDR1 and CDR2 from the germline V gene are SGDLS and YYNGEE. Supplemented by reference TRBV9 and TRBJ1-2, the full variable domain reads DSGVTQTPKHLITATGQRVTLRCSPRSGDLSVYWYQQSLDQGLQFLIQYYNGEERAKGNILERFSAQQFPDLHSELNLSSLELGDSALYFCASSVLGRTNYGYTFGSGTRLTVV.

This rearrangement joins TRBV27 to TRBJ2-7, with TRBD1 matching over 11 bases. This CDR3 contains 15 residues. V gave up 5 bases and J gave up 5 bases; unmatched junction bases: 8. Germline loops: CDR1 MNHEY, CDR2 SMNVEV (reference sequence). The CDR3, as DNA: TGTGCCAGCAGTCCCAAGGACAGGGGGCGGGACGAGCAGTACTTC. It specifies CASSPKDRGRDEQYF.

The chain links TRBV5-4 to TRBJ2-7; possible D gene TRBD2, 5 bases. Deletions cut 3 bases from V and 2 bases from J, with 21 bases between. Germline CDR1 is SGHNT and CDR2 is YYREEE (reference sequence). This CDR3 comprises 17 residues. CDR3 loop: CASSSSPSWIPPYEQYF. CDR3 DNA sequence: TGTGCCAGCAGCTCAAGTCCTAGCTGGATTCCCCCCTACGAGCAGTACTTC.

The rearrangement links TRBV25-1 to TRBJ1-1; 11 nucleotides align to TRBD1. Losses at the gene ends were 5 bases for V and 3 bases for J; bases not matched to a gene: 8. The CDR3 is made up of 16 amino acids. CDR1 and CDR2 from the germline V gene are MGHDK and SYGVNS. CDR3 bases: TGTGCCAGCAGTTTAGGACAGGGGGCGAGGGACACTGAAGCTTTCTTT. Protein product: CASSLGQGARDTEAFF.

V and J are TRBV6-6 and TRBJ2-3; 11 positions agree with TRBD2. Trimming removed 6 bases from V and 3 bases from J; junction bases left unmatched: 8. In germline, CDR1 is MNHNY, CDR2 SVGAGI (reference sequence). This CDR3 comprises 16 residues. The CDR3 is CASSHPTSGKTDTQYF. The CDR3 nucleotides are TGTGCCAGCAGCCATCCGACTAGCGGGAAAACAGATACGCAGTATTTT.

Only one count was recorded for this clone. This sequence joins TRBV5-6 and TRBJ2-3; the match to TRBD2 covers 14 bases. Per germline, CDR1 SGHDT and CDR2 YYEEEE. This CDR3 comprises 18 residues. Germline trimming cut 1 base from V and 9 bases from J; bases unmatched to any gene: 13. The CDR3 DNA reads TGTGCCAGCAGCTTGCGAAACCCTGGGACTAGCGGGAGACGGACGCAGTATTTT. Its protein product is CASSLRNPGTSGRRTQYF.

In nucleotides, the CDR3 is TGTGCCAGTCTGGGGGGCGGGGAGCTGTTTTTT. Translating gives CASLGGGELFF. This chain uses TRBV19 with TRBJ2-2, with D possibly being TRBD2 (6 bases). The CDR3 is 11 residues long. The V end lost 8 bases, the J end lost 7 bases, and 8 bases lay between the germline ends. Looked up from germline, CDR1 is LNHDA and CDR2 is SQIVND (reference sequence).

This clone was recorded once. The chain combines TRBV4-3 with TRBJ2-2, with D possibly matching TRBD2 (6 bases). Germline-derived CDR1 and CDR2 are LGHNA and YSLEER. V was cut by 3 bases and J by 0 bases, with 8 bases left in between. The CDR3 consists of 15 residues. In DNA, the CDR3 is TGCGCCAGCAGCCAGACTAGTCCGAACACCGGGGAGCTGTTTTTT. Amino acid sequence: CASSQTSPNTGELFF.

V usage is TRBV7-2 and J usage is TRBJ1-2; weak D call: TRBD1 (6 bases). The CDR3 has 15 amino acids. The germline V gene has CDR1 SGHTA and CDR2 FQGNSA. Trimming pared 1 base from V and 1 base from J, leaving 10 bases between. The CDR3 reads CASSLEGRGNYGYTF. The CDR3 nucleotides are TGTGCCAGCAGCTTAGAAGGCAGGGGTAACTATGGCTACACCTTC.

The V call is TRBV27, the J call TRBJ1-5; D possibly corresponds to TRBD1 (6 bases). The V end was cut by 11 bases, the J end by 0 bases, with 20 bases between. Germline loops: CDR1 MNHEY, CDR2 SMNVEV (reference sequence). CDR3 length: 16 residues. CDR3: CAHARAGVVSNQPQHF. In DNA, the CDR3 is TGTGCCCACGCCCGGGCAGGGGTGGTTAGCAATCAGCCCCAGCATTTT.

V is TRBV10-1 and J is TRBJ2-7; 9 nucleotides agree with TRBD1. Germline V CDR1 and CDR2: WNHNN, SYGVQD (reference sequence). CDR3 size: 17 residues. V trimming: 0 bases; J trimming: 0 bases; junction bases outside the gene matches: 6. Here the CDR3 reads CASSESWTGDSSYEQYF. The CDR3 DNA sequence: TGCGCCAGCAGTGAGTCCTGGACAGGGGATAGCTCCTACGAGCAGTACTTC.

The V and J genes are TRBV11-2 and TRBJ1-5, with D perhaps TRBD1 (6 bases). Germline CDR1 is SGHAT and CDR2 is FQNNGV. CDR3 size: 15 residues. V was trimmed by 3 bases and J by 2 bases, leaving 11 bases between them. This chain's CDR3 is CASSFGRGRNQPQHF. The CDR3 DNA reads as TGTGCCAGCAGCTTCGGGCGGGGGCGCAATCAGCCCCAGCATTTT.